The 14 T cell receptor beta chains below all came from one sample that was sequenced in a study of neurological immune-mediated disorders. TCRdb re-called the 5' RACE reads through MiXCR, storing one row per CDR3 protein. The table has approximately 130,000 distinct CDR3 sequences, more than 2.5% seen once. The sequencing sample was made of PBMCs. These receptor sequences come from a woman aged 25-40 years with multiple sclerosis.

This clonotype was recorded at least ten times. This sequence joins TRBV20-1 and TRBJ1-1, with a weak D call TRBD1 (6 bases). Germline V lookup: CDR1 DFQATT, CDR2 SNEGSKA (reference sequence). Trimming removed 3 bases from V and 1 base from J, with 12 bases in between. The CDR3 contains 14 residues. CDR3 protein: CSARRGAGNTEAFF. CDR3 coding DNA: TGCAGTGCTAGGAGGGGGGCCGGGAACACTGAAGCTTTCTTT.

Many counts were recorded for this clonotype. The CDR3 reads CAICQLQGLGGYTF. Written as DNA, the CDR3 is TGTGCCATCTGCCAGTTACAGGGCCTTGGAGGCTACACCTTC. The chain links TRBV10-3 to TRBJ1-2; perhaps TRBD1 as D (6 bases). The V end was cut by 8 bases, the J end by 8 bases, with 21 bases between. The CDR3 sequence is 14 residues long. In germline, CDR1 is ENHRY, CDR2 SYGVKD.

As for this clonotype: One base away lies a much larger clone, so this may be a sequencing read error. The CDR3 carries no conserved terminal phenylalanine or tryptophan, so it likely arises from a read error. The chain links TRBV3-1 to TRBJ2-7; D unresolved. Looked up from germline, CDR1 is LGHDT and CDR2 is YNNKEL (reference sequence). The CDR3 loop spans 13 amino acids. Trimming removed 1 base at V and 3 bases at J, with 7 bases between. CDR3 region: CASSQVPNYEQYI. The CDR3 nucleotides read TGTGCCAGCAGCCAAGTTCCCAACTACGAGCAGTACATC.

This clonotype has a count of ten or more. This chain connects TRBV5-1 to TRBJ2-3; 7 nucleotides agree with TRBD2. The CDR3 length is 15 residues. In germline, CDR1 is SGHRS, CDR2 YFSETQ. The trim removed 0 bases at V and 6 bases at J, leaving 7 bases unmatched. CDR3 coding DNA: TGCGCCAGCAGCTTGGCTGGCGGGAGAGGCGATACGCAGTATTTT. Amino acids: CASSLAGGRGDTQYF.

The sample holds many counts of this clonotype. This chain uses TRBV5-1 with TRBJ1-1; no clear D gene. Trimming stripped 5 bases from V and 1 base from J, with 9 bases between. The CDR3 covers 13 residues. CDR1 is SGHRS and CDR2 is YFSETQ in the germline V gene. Here the CDR3 DNA reads TGCGCCAGCAGATCATCGGAGAACACTGAAGCTTTCTTT. Its translation is CASRSSENTEAFF.

This clonotype was seen repeatedly, ten times or more. This rearrangement joins TRBV20-1 to TRBJ1-1; the D gene is possibly TRBD1 (5 bases). Between the trimmed V and J ends, which lost 2 bases and 5 bases, there was a span of 15 bases. Germline V gene sequence: CDR1 DFQATT, CDR2 SNEGSKA (reference sequence). CDR3 size: 14 residues. The CDR3 sequence: CSARYSQGWTEAFF. In nucleotides, the CDR3 is TGCAGTGCTAGATACTCGCAGGGTTGGACTGAAGCTTTCTTT.

This clonotype was seen many times. The chain recombines TRBV2 with TRBJ2-7; no firm D call. V was cut by 8 bases and J by 0 bases, with 5 bases left in between. The CDR3 spans 11 residues. Germline V gene sequence: CDR1 SNHLY, CDR2 FYNNEI. CDR3 coding DNA: TGTGCCAGCGCAGACTCCTACGAGCAGTACTTC. This encodes CASADSYEQYF.

This clonotype was counted many times. The V and J genes are TRBV6-5 and TRBJ1-4; D not resolved. This CDR3 contains 13 residues. Germline CDR1 reads MNHEY; CDR2 reads SVGAGI. V was shortened by 2 bases and J by 7 bases, with 8 bases between the two germline ends. The CDR3 DNA reads TGTGCCAGCAGTTACGTAGAAAGTGAAAAACTGTTTTTT. Translating gives CASSYVESEKLFF.

This clonotype has ten or more counts. The CDR3 reads CASSPFGDRYYNEQFF. The CDR3 bases are TGTGCCAGCAGCCCATTTGGGGACAGATACTACAATGAGCAGTTCTTC. The rearrangement links TRBV7-8 to TRBJ2-1, with 7 bases matching TRBD1. CDR3 length equals 16 residues. V dropped 5 bases and J dropped 3; count of bases not matched to a gene: 10. Per the germline V gene, CDR1 is SGHVS and CDR2 is FQNEAQ.

The sample holds many counts of this clonotype. This rearrangement joins TRBV20-1 to TRBJ2-1; perhaps TRBD2 as D (5 bases). CDR3 length equals 12 residues. CDR1 and CDR2 from the germline V gene are DFQATT and SNEGSKA (reference sequence). The germline V and J ends were trimmed by 6 bases and 7 bases, with 13 bases remaining between them. CDR3 in DNA: TGCAGTGCCCCCGGGTGGAGGAATGAGCAGTTCTTC. Its translation: CSAPGWRNEQFF.

The chain recombines TRBV9 with TRBJ1-2, with D hard to call. Germline values: CDR1 SGDLS, CDR2 YYNGEE. V dropped 4 bases and J dropped 8 bases, with 18 bases sitting between them. The CDR3 has 14 amino acids. The CDR3 loop reads CASSPQVSYKGYTF. The CDR3 nucleotides are TGTGCCAGCAGCCCGCAGGTTTCCTATAAGGGCTACACCTTC.

This clonotype has ten or more counts. The rearrangement uses TRBV5-1 and TRBJ1-1; D gene ambiguous. The V end was cut by 3 bases, the J end by 1 base, with 10 bases between. CDR1 SGHRS and CDR2 YFSETQ come from the germline V gene. The CDR3 extends over 14 amino acids. CDR3 bases: TGCGCCAGCAGCTCCAAAGTGGAGAACACTGAAGCTTTCTTT. Protein: CASSSKVENTEAFF.

This clonotype was counted at least ten times. V usage is TRBV27 and J usage is TRBJ2-3; 13 nucleotides align to TRBD2. CDR1 is MNHEY and CDR2 is SMNVEV in the germline V gene (reference sequence). The CDR3 has 16 residues. V trimming: 5 bases; J trimming: 5 bases; junction bases outside the gene matches: 7. CDR3 sequence: CASSGGLAGVGDTQYF. CDR3 bases: TGTGCCAGCAGTGGCGGACTAGCGGGAGTGGGAGATACGCAGTATTTT.

This clonotype was picked up many times. J is TRBJ2-7 and V is TRBV15, with D unresolved. V was cut by 4 bases and J by 3 bases, with 16 bases left in between. This CDR3 contains 15 residues. Germline-derived CDR1 and CDR2 are LNHNV and YYDKDF (reference sequence). Written as DNA, the CDR3 is TGTGCCACCAGCAACAAGCCCCACCCCAACTACGAGCAGTACTTC. It is translated as CATSNKPHPNYEQYF. Combining the CDR3 with reference TRBV15 and TRBJ2-7 gives the whole variable domain DAMVIQNPRYQVTQFGKPVTLSCSQTLNHNVMYWYQQKSSQAPKLLFHYYDKDFNNEADTPDNFQSRRPNTSFCFLDIRSPGLGDTAMYLCATSNKPHPNYEQYFGPGTRLTVT.